This T cell receptor (beta chain) was captured by sequencing in a study of T cell clonality in common variable immunodeficiency. A few counts support this clone. Its antigen is unidentified. The read finishes 3 residues shy of the CDR3 end, and the germline J gene is used to complete it. Sequencing was performed with immunoSEQ multiplex PCR; in TCRdb, only in-frame clones are kept and a portion is missing. The record shows about 45,000 clones for this sample, with no singletons present. V lost 2 bases and J 5 bases, leaving 18 bases between the germline ends. This CDR3 is 16 amino acids long. Germline V gene data show CDR1 as WSHSY and CDR2 as SAAADI. Overall study findings and caveats: Links between repertoire features and CVID complications were heterogeneity-limited.

This TCR was sampled from a person aged 18 to 70 in good health. The chain carries TRBV10-2 and TRBJ1-1; tentative D call: TRBD1 (6 bases). The sequencing sample was made of peripheral blood mononuclear cells. Incomplete CDR3 DNA: TGCGCCAGCAGTGAGAGGAGACTGCAGGGGAGGACTGAA. This translates into CASSERRLQGRTE. The entire CDR3 reads CASSERRLQGRTEAFF.